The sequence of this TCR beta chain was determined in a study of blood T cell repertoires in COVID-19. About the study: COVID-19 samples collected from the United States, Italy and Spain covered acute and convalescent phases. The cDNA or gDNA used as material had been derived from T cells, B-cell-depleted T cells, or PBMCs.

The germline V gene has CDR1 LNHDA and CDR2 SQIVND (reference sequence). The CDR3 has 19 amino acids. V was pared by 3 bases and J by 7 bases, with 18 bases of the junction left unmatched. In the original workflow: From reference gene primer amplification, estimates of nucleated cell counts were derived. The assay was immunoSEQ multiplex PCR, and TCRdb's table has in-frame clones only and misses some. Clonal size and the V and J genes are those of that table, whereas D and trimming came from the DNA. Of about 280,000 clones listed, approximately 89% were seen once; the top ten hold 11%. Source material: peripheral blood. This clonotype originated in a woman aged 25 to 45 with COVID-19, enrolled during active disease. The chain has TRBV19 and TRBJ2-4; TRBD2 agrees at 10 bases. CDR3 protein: CASSMASLWGAGGNNIQYF. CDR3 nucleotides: TGTGCCAGTAGTATGGCTTCGCTATGGGGAGCGGGGGGGAATAACATTCAGTACTTC.